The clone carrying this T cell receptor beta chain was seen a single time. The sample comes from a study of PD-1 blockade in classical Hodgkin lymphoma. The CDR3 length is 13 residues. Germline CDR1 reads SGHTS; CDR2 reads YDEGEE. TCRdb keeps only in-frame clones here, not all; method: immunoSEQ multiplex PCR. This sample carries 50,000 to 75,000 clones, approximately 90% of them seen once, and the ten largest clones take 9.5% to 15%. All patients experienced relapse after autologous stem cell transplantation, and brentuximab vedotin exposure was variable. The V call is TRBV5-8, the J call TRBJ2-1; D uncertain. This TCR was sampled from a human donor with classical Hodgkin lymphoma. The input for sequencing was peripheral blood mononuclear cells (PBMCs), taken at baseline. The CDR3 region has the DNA TGTGCAAGTGGCTGGGTATCCTACAATGAGCAGTTCTTC. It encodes CASGWVSYNEQFF.